The T cell receptor beta chain under discussion was sequenced for a study of glioma-infiltrating T cells. The study's findings and limits: Gliomas, especially low-grade, showed above-expected tissue-blood divergence; non-neoplastic patients showed below. Tissue and blood shared very few CDR3 sequences.

The iRepertoire nested amplicon-rescue multiplex PCR amplified TCR alpha and beta CDR3s from RNA. One-step reverse transcription and amplification started from about 100-400 ng of tissue mRNA or PBMC total RNA. TCRdb recomputed calls from the multiplex PCR reads with MiXCR, one row per CDR3 protein. The sample gives 44,000 or so distinct CDR3 sequences, about 20% of which show up once; almost 6.5% is in the top ten. With 5 bases removed from V and 0 bases from J, the gap between germline ends came to 14 bases. Per the germline V gene, CDR1 is DFQATT and CDR2 is SNEGSKA (reference sequence). The CDR3 extends over 14 amino acids. This clonotype was recorded at least ten times. Its antigen remains unknown.

The source material was glioma tissue, nonneoplastic brain tissue, or PBMCs (not recorded which). J is TRBJ2-7 and V is TRBV20-1, with D possibly TRBD2 on 5 matching bases. The sequence was collected from a human donor with low-grade glioma or glioblastoma, undergoing nonglioma brain surgery, or in good health (not recorded which). CDR3 nucleotides: TGCAGTGCTCGAGTGGGAGCCCGCTCCTACGAGCAGTACTTC. This gives the protein CSARVGARSYEQYF.